This is a list of T cell receptor beta chains from one sample in a study of OX40 agonist ivuxolimab in advanced cancers. Sequencing used immunoSEQ multiplex PCR; TCRdb keeps in-frame clones, though not all of them. Among tens of thousands of clones, 84% were seen once, and the ten largest hold about 7.3%. Material: CD4+ or CD8+ T cells sorted from blood, obtained in a trial of the OX40 agonist ivuxolimab. These receptor sequences come from an adult with an advanced solid tumor such as melanoma, head and neck, liver or kidney cancer. Each CDR3 is given with its conserved first and last residue. Each record gives: J gene, D gene, V gene, clone size, CDR3 DNA, CDR3 protein. The D gene is left open where the match is weak. Size tells how often a clone was seen (once, few, many) or the class of an expanded clone, and some rows leave it out.

TRBJ2-2	-	TRBV7-6	-	TGTGCCAGCAGCATGGAAAGGTCCACCGGGGAGCTGTTTTTT	CASSMERSTGELFF
TRBJ1-5	TRBD1	TRBV28	once	TGTGCCAGCAGTTCGCTCATTAGACAGGGCCATAAGGCCCAGCATTTT	CASSSLIRQGHKAQHF
TRBJ1-2	TRBD1	TRBV14	-	TGTGCCAGCAGCCCTCAGGGGGTTGGTTATGGCTACACCTTC	CASSPQGVGYGYTF
TRBJ2-5	-	TRBV4-1	few	TGCGCCAGCAGAGAAGTGGGCGCCGGGGAGACCCAGTACTTC	CASREVGAGETQYF
TRBJ1-3	-	TRBV4-2	-	TGTGCCAGCAGCCAAGATATAGGAAACACCATATATTTT	CASSQDIGNTIYF
TRBJ1-1	TRBD1	TRBV18	-	TGTGCCAGCTCACCCTTAGGACAGGGGGGCACTGAAGCTTTCTTT	CASSPLGQGGTEAFF
TRBJ2-1	-	TRBV7-2	once	TGTGCCAGCAGCTTAACTCAGGAATTGGAGCAGTTCTTC	CASSLTQELEQFF
TRBJ1-1	-	TRBV20-1	few	TGCAGTGGAACAAGGAACACTGAAGCTTTCTTT	CSGTRNTEAFF
TRBJ1-3	-	TRBV30	-	TGTGCCTGGAGGTGGAGCTCTGGAAACACCATATATTTT	CAWRWSSGNTIYF
TRBJ1-5	-	TRBV6-6	-	TGTGCCAGCAGTTACTCGAGGGTCAGGGTGGAACAGCCCCAGCATTTT	CASSYSRVRVEQPQHF
TRBJ1-1	-	TRBV25-1	-	TGTGCCAGCAGTGAATTAAGGAACACTGAAGCTTTCTTT	CASSELRNTEAFF
TRBJ2-3	TRBD2	TRBV10-1	-	TGCGCCAGTACCTACAGACTAGCGGGGGGACCAACAGATACGCAGTATTTT	CASTYRLAGGPTDTQYF
TRBJ1-6	-	TRBV6-1	-	TGTGCCAGCAGTGCCTTGAAGTCCTTTAAGGGTTCACCCCTCCACTTT	CASSALKSFKGSPLHF
TRBJ2-3	-	TRBV5-6	-	TGTGCCAGCAGCCCTAGAGGGGGTGCGAGCACAGATACGCAGTATTTT	CASSPRGGASTDTQYF
TRBJ1-4	-	TRBV2	-	TGTGCCACTCGACAGGAGACTAATGAAAAACTGTTTTTT	CATRQETNEKLFF
TRBJ2-7	TRBD1	TRBV6-5	-	TGTGCCAGCAGTTACTCGACAGGGGCTAACTACGAGCAGTACTTC	CASSYSTGANYEQYF
TRBJ2-7	-	TRBV6-6	once	TGTGCCAGCAGTTACAGGCCACACGGCCCCTACGAGCAGTACTTC	CASSYRPHGPYEQYF
TRBJ2-7	-	TRBV6-5	-	TGTGCCAGCAGTTACCCTGAAGGGGAACAGTACTTC	CASSYPEGEQYF
TRBJ1-5	-	TRBV10-1	-	TGCGCCAGCAGTGAGTCCGTGGGAAGGAGCAATCAGCCCCAGCATTTT	CASSESVGRSNQPQHF
TRBJ2-7	TRBD1	TRBV5-1	-	TGCGCCAGCAGCTCCGGACAGGGGGTCCACGAGCAGTACTTC	CASSSGQGVHEQYF
TRBJ2-5	-	TRBV5-5	-	TGTGCCAGCAGCTTAGGCCGACAAGAGACCCAGTACTTC	CASSLGRQETQYF
TRBJ1-1	-	TRBV6-6	few	TGTGCCAGCAGTCCACAGGGTAACACTGAAGCTTTCTTT	CASSPQGNTEAFF
TRBJ1-1	-	TRBV5-8	-	TGTGCCAGCAGCAACCCCGGTTTCACAATTGAAGCTTTCTTT	CASSNPGFTIEAFF
TRBJ2-1	TRBD1	TRBV5-4	-	TGTGCCAGCAGCTTCGTCGGGACAGGGGGCAATGAGCAGTTCTTC	CASSFVGTGGNEQFF
TRBJ2-1	TRBD1	TRBV6-5	-	TGTGCCAGCAGTTACTCGGACAGGGTCTCCTACAATGAGCAGTTCTTC	CASSYSDRVSYNEQFF
TRBJ2-1	TRBD2	TRBV29-1	-	TGCAGCGGAAGACTAGCGGGGGAATACAATGAGCAGTTCTTC	CSGRLAGEYNEQFF
TRBJ2-7	TRBD1	TRBV6-5	-	TGTGCCAGCACCGACCGGACAGGGGGCGACGAGCAGTACTTC	CASTDRTGGDEQYF
TRBJ2-5	TRBD1	TRBV5-1	-	TGCGCCAGCAGCCAGGGACAGGGTCTGGGGACCCAGTACTTC	CASSQGQGLGTQYF
TRBJ2-3	-	TRBV7-2	-	TGTGCCAGCAGCCCCCTATACCGCCCAGATACGCAGTATTTT	CASSPLYRPDTQYF
TRBJ1-2	-	TRBV30	once	TGTGCCTGGAGTTTGGACAGTAACTATGGCTACACCTTC	CAWSLDSNYGYTF
TRBJ2-1	-	TRBV10-3	few	TGTGCCATCAAAAGGGATGATGAGCAGTTCTTC	CAIKRDDEQFF
TRBJ2-1	TRBD2	TRBV2	-	TGTGCCAGCAGTGAATATGCTAGCGGGAGAAATTACAATGAGCAGTTCTTC	CASSEYASGRNYNEQFF
TRBJ1-1	-	TRBV5-4	few	TGTGCCAGCAGCCGACAGGAGAACACTGAAGCTTTCTTT	CASSRQENTEAFF
TRBJ2-7	TRBD1	TRBV6-6	-	TGTGCCAGCAGTTACTCGGGACAGAGAAACTACGAGCAGTACTTC	CASSYSGQRNYEQYF
TRBJ1-5	TRBD1	TRBV19	-	TGTGCCAGTAGTCCCCACCGGGGACAGCGCAATCAGCCCCAGCATTTT	CASSPHRGQRNQPQHF
TRBJ2-3	TRBD1	TRBV7-2	-	TGTGCCAGCAGCCTTGACAGGGGGAGCACAGATACGCAGTATTTT	CASSLDRGSTDTQYF
TRBJ2-1	-	TRBV19	-	TGTGCCAGTAGTATGGCCCCAGGGGTCGAGCAGTTCTTC	CASSMAPGVEQFF
TRBJ1-1	-	TRBV19	-	TGTGCCAGTAGGAAAAGGACAGCAATGAACACTGAAGCTTTCTTT	CASRKRTAMNTEAFF
TRBJ1-2	-	TRBV5-4	-	TGTGCCAGCAGCTTTGAGACCCACTATGGCTACACCTTC	CASSFETHYGYTF
TRBJ2-7	TRBD2	TRBV28	-	TGTGCCAGCAGGGCGACTAGCGCCAGATACGAGCAGTACTTC	CASRATSARYEQYF
TRBJ2-2	TRBD2	TRBV4-3	-	TGCGCCAGCAGCCAAACGACCGGGAGGGGCCCCGGGGAGCTGTTTTTT	CASSQTTGRGPGELFF
TRBJ1-4	-	TRBV10-3	-	TGTGCCATCGGGGGGGGTGCAACTAATGAAAAACTGTTTTTT	CAIGGGATNEKLFF
TRBJ1-2	-	TRBV7-9	once	TGTGCCGGGGATACAGGGAGCCCGAGTTTTTATGGCTACACCTTC	CAGDTGSPSFYGYTF
TRBJ1-1	-	TRBV25-1	-	TGTGCCAGCAGGGGGGCAGGGGTTGTTGGAACTGAAGCTTTCTTT	CASRGAGVVGTEAFF